The entry below gives a single T cell receptor beta chain sequence along with its context. The data stem from a study of blood T cell repertoires in COVID-19. Study background: The samples span acute and convalescent COVID-19 from the United States, Italy and Spain. The cDNA or gDNA used as material had been derived from T cells, B-cell-depleted T cells, or PBMCs.

As handled by the study authors: Reference gene primer amplification yielded estimated nucleated cell counts. The protocol was immunoSEQ multiplex PCR, while the TCRdb copy is restricted to in-frame clones and leaves out a portion. The V and J calls and clone size come from that table; D and trimming were worked out from the DNA. The table records approximately 300,000 clones, around 90% of them present only once. The sample comprised peripheral blood. This TCR was recovered from a woman aged 45 to 65 who had recovered from COVID-19.

The CDR3 spells CAWNSPGQGYGYTF. CDR3 coding DNA: TGTGCCTGGAACTCTCCGGGACAGGGTTATGGCTACACCTTC. This chain connects TRBV30 to TRBJ1-2; 9 bases line up with TRBD1. The CDR3 has 14 amino acids. Looked up from germline, CDR1 is GTSNPN and CDR2 is SVGIG (reference sequence). V shed 4 bases, J shed 5 bases, and the junction held 8 bases outside the gene matches.